Listed below are T cell receptor beta chains from one sample, sequenced in a study of blood T cell repertoires in COVID-19. Repertoires were generated with immunoSEQ multiplex PCR, while TCRdb's copy carries only in-frame clones and drops some. The sample carries about 270,000 clones, more than 75% recorded once. Material: peripheral blood. The receptor source for this set is a man aged 40-49 years with active or convalescent COVID-19. CDR3s leave out the opening cysteine and the closing phenylalanine or tryptophan. The order of the fields is V gene, D gene, J gene, CDR3 protein. The D gene is left open where the match is weak.

>TRBV2|TRBD1|TRBJ1-2
ASTRDREFYGYT
>TRBV6-5|NA|TRBJ1-5
ASSTGRDQPQH
>TRBV9|TRBD1|TRBJ2-7
ASSVGSSGQAYEQY
>TRBV19|TRBD1|TRBJ2-1
ASKRQGVGEQF
>TRBV18|TRBD1|TRBJ2-7
ASSPGTGNYEQY
>TRBV4-2|NA|TRBJ2-1
ASSQVGRSSYNEQF
>TRBV18|TRBD1|TRBJ1-1
ASSPQDRGFTEAF
>TRBV27|TRBD1|TRBJ1-1
ASSSTGTGTEAF
>TRBV28|NA|TRBJ2-7
ASSLSLLAAYEQY
>TRBV19|TRBD1|TRBJ1-5
ASSMTGGKQPQH
>TRBV29-1|NA|TRBJ2-7
SARGPVSYEQY
>TRBV7-9|NA|TRBJ2-4
ASSPHREAKNIQY
>TRBV9|TRBD2|TRBJ2-1
ASSGTSGYYNEQF
>TRBV5-5|NA|TRBJ2-1
ASSLLFLSSYNEQF
>TRBV6-5|TRBD1|TRBJ1-6
ASRLDRFESPLH
>TRBV7-9|NA|TRBJ1-2
ASSLESREGRGYT
>TRBV2|TRBD2|TRBJ2-2
ASSEIGGTNTGELF
>TRBV5-4|NA|TRBJ2-3
ASSPQGTDTQY
>TRBV28|NA|TRBJ1-6
ASSGGYSSYNSPLH
>TRBV6-5|NA|TRBJ2-7
ASSRGTAAYEQY
>TRBV27|TRBD2|TRBJ2-7
ASGLISGLAGGINEQY
>TRBV2|NA|TRBJ2-3
ASSVTDGGDTQY
>TRBV5-1|NA|TRBJ2-3
ASSPGDRRGTDTQY
>TRBV19|TRBD1|TRBJ2-7
ASSLGQDEQY
>TRBV2|NA|TRBJ2-2
ASGTPGANTGELF
>TRBV7-9|NA|TRBJ1-5
ASSFTDSNQPQH
>TRBV2|TRBD1|TRBJ1-5
ASAMDRGSQPQH
>TRBV30|TRBD1|TRBJ1-2
AWSTGGASGYT
>TRBV7-7|NA|TRBJ2-7
ASSLQGGEQY
>TRBV2|TRBD1|TRBJ2-7
ASRGTGTGVNSYEQY
>TRBV5-1|NA|TRBJ1-5
ASSGRKRFQPQH
>TRBV3-1/TRBV3-2|TRBD1|TRBJ2-1
ASSRSGGFGQGNNEQF
>TRBV19|TRBD1|TRBJ1-4
ASSLDDRATNEKLF
>TRBV6-2/TRBV6-3|NA|TRBJ1-5
ASSVDWGDQPQH
>TRBV10-3|TRBD2|TRBJ2-7
AISESSGRTYEQY
>TRBV7-3|NA|TRBJ2-1
ASSLSGYNEQF
>TRBV12-3/TRBV12-4|NA|TRBJ1-5
ASRGGLQPQH
>TRBV7-2|TRBD1|TRBJ2-5
ASSQGTVKTQY
>TRBV6-5|NA|TRBJ1-5
ASSSLELRPQH
>TRBV9|TRBD1|TRBJ1-5
ASSVTGESNQPQH
>TRBV7-2|NA|TRBJ2-1
ASSRVPLYNEQF
>TRBV10-2|NA|TRBJ2-1
ASKRQGGRLDEQF
>TRBV25-1|TRBD1|TRBJ1-2
ASSARDSLGYT
>TRBV5-1|NA|TRBJ2-5
ASTSSGDRLSQTQY
>TRBV2|NA|TRBJ1-4
ASTRLAGEEKLF
>TRBV5-1|NA|TRBJ1-4
ASSRWDKSNEKLF
>TRBV3-1/TRBV3-2|TRBD2|TRBJ2-1
ASSRETSGFFEQF
>TRBV6-5|TRBD1|TRBJ2-7
ASSYSNRGLDEQY
>TRBV9|NA|TRBJ2-5
ASSPERGGGPLETQY
>TRBV4-1|NA|TRBJ1-5
ASSQETGGSQPQH
>TRBV2|NA|TRBJ1-2
ASTILDGYT
>TRBV9|NA|TRBJ2-2
ASSVVTGELF
>TRBV5-1|NA|TRBJ1-3
ASSLQGESGNTIY